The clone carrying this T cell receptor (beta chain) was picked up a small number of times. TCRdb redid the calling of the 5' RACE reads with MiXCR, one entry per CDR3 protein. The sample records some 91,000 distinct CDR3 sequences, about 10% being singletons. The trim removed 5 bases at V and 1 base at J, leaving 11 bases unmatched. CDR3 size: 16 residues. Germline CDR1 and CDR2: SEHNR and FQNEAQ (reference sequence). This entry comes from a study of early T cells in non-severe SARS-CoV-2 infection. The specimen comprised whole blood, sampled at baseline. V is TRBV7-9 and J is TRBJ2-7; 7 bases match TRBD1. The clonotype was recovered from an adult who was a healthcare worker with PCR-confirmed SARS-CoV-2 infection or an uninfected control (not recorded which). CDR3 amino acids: CASSLKGQVRSYEQYF. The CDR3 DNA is TGTGCCAGCAGCCTGAAAGGACAGGTTCGATCCTACGAGCAGTACTTC.